This T cell receptor beta chain was captured by sequencing in a study of neurological immune-mediated disorders. Using its own MiXCR run on the 5' RACE reads, TCRdb lists one record per CDR3 protein. The profile shows approximately 82,000 distinct CDR3 sequences, 13% to 15% of them singletons. This clonotype has a count of ten or more. V lost 4 bases to trimming and J lost 5 bases; unmatched junction nucleotides: 11. The CDR3 spans 15 residues. The germline gives CDR1 DFQATT, CDR2 SNEGSKA (reference sequence). The rearrangement uses TRBV20-1 and TRBJ2-5; 9 nucleotides align to TRBD2. The TCR originated in a woman in her fifties or sixties in good health. Specimen: PBMCs. CDR3 bases: TGCAGTGCTATTGAGGCGCGGGAGGGATCGGAGACCCAGTACTTC. It is translated as CSAIEAREGSETQYF.